These 9 T cell receptor beta chains were all obtained from the same sample, sequenced in a study of cytomegalovirus exposure and HLA in healthy donors. 13 Jbeta primers and 60 Vbeta primers were used for the PCR. The protocol was immunoSEQ multiplex PCR, while the TCRdb copy is restricted to in-frame clones and leaves out a portion. Of under 200,000 clones listed, approximately 70% are singletons. Input material: PBMCs. These receptors originate from a woman in her thirties or forties in good health and CMV-seropositive.

The chain uses TRBV5-1 and TRBJ2-1; 8 bases align to TRBD2. The germline V gene encodes CDR1 SGHRS and CDR2 YFSETQ. J was trimmed by 7 bases and V by 0 bases; bases with no gene match: 12. The CDR3 has 17 amino acids. CDR3 bases: TGCGCCAGCAGCTTGGGCCACGCGGGAGGACCGGGGAATGAGCAGTTCTTC. This translates into CASSLGHAGGPGNEQFF.

The gene calls are TRBV6-6 and TRBJ2-1, with 9 bases identical to TRBD1. Germline CDR1 MNHNY, CDR2 SVGAGI (reference sequence). The CDR3 is 15 amino acids. V lost 4 bases to trimming and J lost 3 bases; unmatched junction nucleotides: 4. The CDR3 loop is CASSSDRGLYNEQFF. The CDR3 bases are TGTGCCAGCAGTTCGGACAGGGGCCTCTACAATGAGCAGTTCTTC.

The V call is TRBV19, the J call TRBJ1-1; possibly TRBD1 for D (5 bases). This CDR3 is built from 14 residues. V gave up 1 base and J gave up 5 bases, with 11 bases separating them. Germline V CDR1 and CDR2: LNHDA, SQIVND (reference sequence). The CDR3 protein is CASSIVTAPTEAFF. CDR3 bases: TGTGCCAGTAGTATAGTGACAGCCCCGACTGAAGCTTTCTTT.

The table lists this clone with a few counts. CDR3 DNA sequence: TGTGCCAGCAGCCCGAGGGGGGACAGGGCGAACACTGAAGCTTTCTTT. As protein: CASSPRGDRANTEAFF. The chain joins TRBV7-9 to TRBJ1-1, with 9 bases fitting TRBD1. This CDR3 contains 16 residues. J lost 1 base, V lost 5 bases, and 8 bases had no gene match. The V gene's germline CDR1 is SEHNR and CDR2 FQNEAQ (reference sequence).

The rearrangement uses TRBV12-2 and TRBJ2-7; the table's D call of TRBD1 was not tested on the DNA. TRBV12-2 is termed a pseudogene. CDR3 length: 16 amino acids. CDR3 loop: CASRLFGQPANVEQYF. DNA of the CDR3: TGTGCAAGTCGCTTATTTGGACAGCCCGCAAACGTCGAGCAGTACTTC.

The chain uses TRBV4-3 and TRBJ2-7, with D possibly matching TRBD1 (6 bases). Germline loops: CDR1 LGHNA, CDR2 YSLEER. CDR3 length: 14 residues. Trimming left V 0 bases short and J 3 bases short, with 9 bases between. The CDR3 sequence: CASSQDVGGYEQYF. The CDR3 DNA is TGCGCCAGCAGCCAAGATGTAGGGGGCTACGAGCAGTACTTC.

The V call is TRBV28, the J call TRBJ1-5; a possible D gene is TRBD1 (6 bases). CDR1 is MDHEN and CDR2 is SYDVKM in the germline V gene. The CDR3 has 15 residues. Deletions cut 5 bases from V and 1 base from J, with 12 bases between. The CDR3 loop reads CASSNGQRSNQPQHF. The CDR3 DNA reads TGTGCCAGCAGTAACGGACAGAGAAGCAATCAGCCCCAGCATTTT.

This clone was seen once. CDR3 DNA sequence: TGTGCCAGCAGTCAGACAGGGGCCAGCGAAAAACTGTTTTTT. It yields the protein CASSQTGASEKLFF. The rearrangement uses TRBV28 and TRBJ1-4; 8 bases agree with TRBD1. Germline V CDR1 and CDR2: MDHEN, SYDVKM. The V segment lost 5 bases and the J segment 8 bases; nucleotides outside the gene matches: 7. This CDR3 contains 14 residues.

The V call is TRBV6-5, the J call TRBJ2-7; 8 bases align to TRBD1. The germline CDR1 and CDR2 sequences are MNHEY and SVGAGI. The CDR3 extends over 13 amino acids. V lost 6 bases and J lost 6; bases outside the gene matches: 7. The chain's CDR3 is CASRPGQGSEQYF. DNA of the CDR3: TGTGCCAGCAGGCCCGGACAGGGAAGCGAGCAGTACTTC.